The text below deals with one TCR beta chain. The data were produced by immunoSEQ multiplex PCR, yet TCRdb's version contains in-frame clones alone and is incomplete. The sample contains 250,000 or so clones, more than 85% of which appear only once. This record comes from a study of T cell responses to AZD1222 COVID-19 vaccine. The CDR3 contains 16 residues. Material: peripheral blood, obtained on day 0 of AZD1222 vaccination. This clonotype was sampled from an adult in good health. The chain carries TRBV21-1 and TRBJ2-1; the tabulated D call, TRBD1, remains unverified against the DNA. TRBV21-1 is assigned pseudogene status. CDR3 protein: CASSKAVNSSYNEQFF. Here the CDR3 DNA reads TGTGCCAGCAGCAAAGCGGTGAACAGCTCCTACAATGAGCAGTTCTTC.